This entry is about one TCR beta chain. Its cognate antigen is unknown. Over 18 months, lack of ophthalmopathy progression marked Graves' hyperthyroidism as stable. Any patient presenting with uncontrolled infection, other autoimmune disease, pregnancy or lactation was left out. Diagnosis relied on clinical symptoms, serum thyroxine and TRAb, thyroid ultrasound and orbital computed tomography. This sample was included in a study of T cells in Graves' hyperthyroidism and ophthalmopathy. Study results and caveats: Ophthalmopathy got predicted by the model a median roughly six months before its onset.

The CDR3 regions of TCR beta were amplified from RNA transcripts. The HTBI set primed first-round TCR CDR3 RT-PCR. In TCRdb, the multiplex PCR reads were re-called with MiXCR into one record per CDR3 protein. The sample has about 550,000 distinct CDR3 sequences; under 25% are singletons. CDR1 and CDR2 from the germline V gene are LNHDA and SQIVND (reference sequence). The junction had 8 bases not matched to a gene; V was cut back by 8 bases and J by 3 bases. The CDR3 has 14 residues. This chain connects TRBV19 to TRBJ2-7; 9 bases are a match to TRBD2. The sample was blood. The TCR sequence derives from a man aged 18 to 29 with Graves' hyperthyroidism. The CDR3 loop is CASSLAGDLYEQYF. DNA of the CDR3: TGTGCCAGTTCCTTAGCGGGAGACCTCTACGAGCAGTACTTC.